A selection of T cell receptor beta chains follows, all from one sample in a study of blood T cell repertoires in COVID-19. Sequencing was performed with immunoSEQ multiplex PCR; in TCRdb, only in-frame clones are kept and a portion is missing. The data show just over 40,000 clones, approximately 83% seen once. Sequencing used peripheral blood. These receptors all stem from a woman aged 55-69 years with acute or convalescent COVID-19. The CDR3 runs from the conserved cysteine through the conserved F or W. Fields, in order: V gene, D gene, J gene, clone size, CDR3 protein, CDR3 DNA. The D gene is left open where the match is weak. Only part of the rows carry a size: once, few, many, or a class if the clone is expanded.

>TRBV28|NA|TRBJ2-3|NA
CASSPGLSTDTQYF
TGTGCCAGCAGCCCAGGACTATCCACAGATACGCAGTATTTT
>TRBV11-3|NA|TRBJ2-1|once
CASSFGQVGYNEQFF
TGTGCCAGCAGCTTCGGTCAGGTGGGCTACAATGAGCAGTTCTTC
>TRBV4-2|NA|TRBJ1-2|NA
CASSPVGGRDSGYTF
TGTGCCAGCAGCCCAGTTGGGGGCCGCGATTCTGGCTACACCTTC
>TRBV2|TRBD1|TRBJ1-3|few
CASSEGRGNSGNTIYF
TGTGCCAGCAGCGAAGGCAGGGGGAACTCTGGAAACACCATATATTTT
>TRBV4-2|NA|TRBJ1-6|NA
CASSQAPVPGDSPLHF
TGTGCCAGCAGCCAGGCTCCGGTTCCAGGCGATTCACCCCTCCACTTT
>TRBV11-2|NA|TRBJ1-2|NA
CASSPSRAWDGYTF
TGTGCCAGCAGCCCGTCGAGGGCCTGGGATGGCTACACCTTC
>TRBV3-1/TRBV3-2|NA|TRBJ1-5|NA
CASSQDHPTRDNQPQHF
TGTGCCAGCAGCCAAGATCATCCGACTCGGGACAATCAGCCCCAGCATTTT
>TRBV15|TRBD1|TRBJ1-4|NA
CATSRDLTGQEKLFF
TGTGCCACCAGCAGAGATCTGACAGGGCAAGAAAAACTGTTTTTT
>TRBV6-5|NA|TRBJ1-6|NA
CASSLDRSNSPLHF
TGTGCCAGCAGCCTCGACAGGAGTAATTCACCCCTCCACTTT
>TRBV5-1|NA|TRBJ2-1|NA
CASSWTGALSSYNEQFF
TGCGCCAGCAGCTGGACGGGAGCGTTGAGCTCCTACAATGAGCAGTTCTTC
>TRBV2|TRBD2|TRBJ2-2|NA
CASKRENTGELFF
TGTGCCAGCAAGCGGGAGAACACCGGGGAGCTGTTTTTT
>TRBV5-1|NA|TRBJ1-2|NA
CASSEERLSYTF
TGCGCCAGCAGCGAGGAACGCTTATCCTACACCTTC
>TRBV6-5|TRBD1|TRBJ2-5|NA
CASRGTEQETQYF
TGTGCCAGCAGAGGGACAGAGCAAGAGACCCAGTACTTC
>TRBV7-9|TRBD1|TRBJ1-3|NA
CASSPWDRGHSGNTIYF
TGTGCCAGCAGCCCATGGGACAGGGGGCACTCTGGAAACACCATATATTTT
>TRBV5-5|TRBD1|TRBJ1-1|few
CASSTGGLNTEAFF
TGTGCCAGCAGTACAGGGGGCTTGAACACTGAAGCTTTCTTT
>TRBV27|TRBD2|TRBJ2-7|once
CASSPRDYSYEQYF
TGTGCCAGCAGTCCCAGGGACTATTCCTACGAGCAGTACTTC
>TRBV11-2|TRBD2|TRBJ2-1|NA
CASGRLAGYNEQFF
TGTGCCAGCGGCAGACTAGCAGGCTACAATGAGCAGTTCTTC
>TRBV7-9|TRBD1|TRBJ1-1|NA
CASSDPWSGGNTEAFF
TGTGCCAGCAGCGATCCTTGGTCAGGGGGGAACACTGAAGCTTTCTTT
>TRBV2|TRBD2|TRBJ2-7|NA
CASSAPGLAGGSSYEQYF
TGTGCCAGCAGTGCCCCGGGACTAGCGGGAGGCAGCTCCTACGAGCAGTACTTC
>TRBV7-8|TRBD1|TRBJ2-7|NA
CASSLQTGAYEQYF
TGTGCCAGCAGCTTACAAACAGGGGCCTACGAGCAGTACTTC
>TRBV24-1|TRBD2|TRBJ2-1|NA
CATSDHGTSGGAKNEQFF
TGTGCCACCAGTGACCATGGGACTAGCGGGGGGGCAAAGAATGAGCAGTTCTTC
>TRBV10-3|TRBD1|TRBJ1-1|NA
CAIRGQGMNTEAFF
TGTGCCATCAGGGGACAGGGAATGAACACTGAAGCTTTCTTT
>TRBV15|TRBD2|TRBJ2-7|NA
CATSAPGRAYEQYF
TGTGCCACCAGCGCCCCCGGGAGGGCCTACGAGCAGTACTTC
>TRBV2|TRBD2|TRBJ2-5|NA
CASKAGGETQYF
TGTGCCAGCAAGGCGGGGGGGGAGACCCAGTACTTC
>TRBV11-2|NA|TRBJ1-4|NA
CASSLGAGFGEKLFF
TGTGCCAGCAGCTTAGGGGCAGGGTTTGGTGAAAAACTGTTTTTT
>TRBV5-6|TRBD1|TRBJ1-2|few
CASSLVSGTGFHYGYTF
TGTGCCAGCAGCTTGGTATCCGGGACAGGTTTTCACTATGGCTACACCTTC
>TRBV3-1/TRBV3-2|NA|TRBJ1-1|few
CASSQAQMNTEAFF
TGTGCCAGCAGCCAAGCCCAAATGAACACTGAAGCTTTCTTT
>TRBV30|TRBD1|TRBJ1-5|NA
CAWGNGQVNQPQHF
TGTGCCTGGGGTAATGGACAGGTGAATCAGCCCCAGCATTTT
>TRBV6-5|NA|TRBJ1-5|NA
CASREDRNQPQHF
TGTGCCAGCAGGGAGGATCGAAATCAGCCCCAGCATTTT
>TRBV3-1/TRBV3-2|NA|TRBJ1-4|NA
CASSQAGVFAADREKLFF
TGTGCCAGCAGCCAAGCCGGGGTATTCGCGGCTGACAGGGAAAAACTGTTTTTT
>TRBV4-2|TRBD2|TRBJ2-7|NA
CASSQGTSGTGSYEQYF
TGTGCCAGCAGCCAAGGGACTAGCGGGACAGGCTCCTACGAGCAGTACTTC
>TRBV5-1|TRBD2|TRBJ2-3|NA
CASSQGLAGTTDTQYF
TGCGCCAGCAGCCAAGGACTAGCGGGAACCACAGATACGCAGTATTTT
>TRBV6-6|TRBD2|TRBJ2-1|few
CASSPSGLAGIYNEQFF
TGTGCCAGCAGTCCCTCGGGACTAGCGGGGATCTACAATGAGCAGTTCTTC
>TRBV5-1|TRBD1|TRBJ2-1|NA
CASSYDRGLANEQFF
TGCGCCAGCAGCTACGACAGGGGGCTTGCGAATGAGCAGTTCTTC
>TRBV5-1|NA|TRBJ2-2|NA
CASSLVRGFTGELFF
TGCGCCAGCAGCTTGGTTAGGGGATTCACCGGGGAGCTGTTTTTT
>TRBV5-1|NA|TRBJ2-5|NA
CASSFRTQETQYF
TGCGCCAGCAGCTTCCGGACACAAGAGACCCAGTACTTC
>TRBV6-5|TRBD1|TRBJ2-2|NA
CASSWDRGAGELFF
TGTGCCAGCAGTTGGGACAGGGGGGCCGGGGAGCTGTTTTTT
>TRBV18|NA|TRBJ2-7|once
CASSPNTQGAYEQYF
TGTGCCAGCTCACCCAATACCCAAGGGGCCTACGAGCAGTACTTC
>TRBV5-1|TRBD2|TRBJ2-2|NA
CASSPTVAGVTGELFF
TGCGCCAGCAGCCCGACGGTAGCGGGAGTTACCGGGGAGCTGTTTTTT
>TRBV4-1|NA|TRBJ2-1|few
CASSPNREYNEQFF
TGCGCCAGCAGCCCCAACAGGGAATACAATGAGCAGTTCTTC
>TRBV19|TRBD1|TRBJ1-1|NA
CATRGAEYENTEAFF
TGTGCCACCAGGGGGGCCGAATACGAGAACACTGAAGCTTTCTTT
>TRBV28|NA|TRBJ1-2|few
CASSLLRDLSGYTF
TGTGCCAGCAGCCTATTGAGGGACTTATCAGGCTACACCTTC
>TRBV11-2|TRBD2|TRBJ2-3|once
CASSSNSGGPTDTQYF
TGTGCCAGCAGCTCTAATAGCGGGGGGCCAACAGATACGCAGTATTTT
>TRBV28|NA|TRBJ1-2|NA
CASSRGGYGYTF
TGTGCCAGCAGTAGGGGGGGCTATGGCTACACCTTC
>TRBV6-5|TRBD2|TRBJ2-7|once
CASTPGTSGAYEQYF
TGTGCCAGCACTCCCGGGACTAGCGGGGCCTACGAGCAGTACTTC
>TRBV14|NA|TRBJ1-4|NA
CASSPLETTNEKLFF
TGTGCCAGCAGCCCGCTGGAGACAACTAATGAAAAACTGTTTTTT
>TRBV6-5|NA|TRBJ1-5|NA
CASGRTANSNQPQHF
TGTGCCAGCGGAAGAACAGCTAATAGCAATCAGCCCCAGCATTTT
>TRBV24-1|NA|TRBJ1-2|NA
CATSDSREINYGYTF
TGTGCCACCAGTGACTCGAGGGAGATCAACTATGGCTACACCTTC
>TRBV6-2/TRBV6-3|NA|TRBJ1-3|NA
CASSRQVGDYSGNTIYF
TGTGCCAGCAGTCGTCAGGTTGGGGACTACTCTGGAAACACCATATATTTT
>TRBV11-2|TRBD1|TRBJ1-1|NA
CASSARAGQGGTEAFF
TGTGCCAGCAGCGCTAGGGCCGGACAGGGAGGCACTGAAGCTTTCTTT
>TRBV30|NA|TRBJ2-3|NA
CATAVGGSDTQYF
TGTGCCACGGCGGTGGGGGGTTCAGATACGCAGTATTTT
>TRBV9|NA|TRBJ1-2|few
CASSGRQAVSYGYTF
TGTGCCAGCAGCGGAAGACAGGCAGTAAGCTATGGCTACACCTTC